The 10 T cell receptor beta chains reported below all come from one sample, sequenced in a study of T cell repertoires in cytomegalovirus infection. TCRdb re-called the reads with MiXCR, one entry per CDR3 protein. The data contain some 110,000 distinct CDR3 sequences, 10% of them singletons. For these receptors, no antigen is known. Specimen: PBMCs, sequenced either directly or after in vitro stimulation (not recorded which). The receptors originated from a human donor in good health (CMV status not recorded). Some clones in this sample may be carry-over from other donors' samples.

The chain carries TRBV20-1 and TRBJ2-7, with 9 bases that match TRBD2. The CDR3 covers 15 residues. V was clipped by 1 base and J by 4 bases; unmatched bases: 8. Germline CDR1 DFQATT, CDR2 SNEGSKA (reference sequence). In nucleotides, the CDR3 is TGCAGTGCTAGAGGCGAAGCTAGCGGGAATTACGAGCAGTACTTC. Its translation is CSARGEASGNYEQYF.

This clonotype has just a few counts. The chain has TRBV9 and TRBJ2-1, with 11 bases lining up with TRBD2. The V gene's germline CDR1 is SGDLS and CDR2 YYNGEE. The V and J ends lost 3 bases and 7 bases, in that order; junction bases with no gene match: 6. The CDR3 has 15 amino acids. CDR3 sequence reads: CASSGSGRAWNEQFF. In DNA, the CDR3 is TGTGCCAGCAGCGGTAGCGGGAGGGCCTGGAATGAGCAGTTCTTC.

This clonotype came up a few times. V usage is TRBV4-1 and J usage is TRBJ2-7, with 9 bases identical to TRBD2. This CDR3 spans 18 amino acids. Trimming removed 4 bases from V and 2 bases from J; junction bases left unmatched: 15. Per the germline V gene, CDR1 is MGHRA and CDR2 is YSYEKL. This CDR3 reads CASSPMGWGAGGTYEQYF. As DNA, the CDR3 is TGCGCCAGCAGCCCGATGGGCTGGGGAGCGGGGGGCACCTACGAGCAGTACTTC.

This clonotype showed up many times. The V gene is TRBV11-2, the J gene TRBJ1-2, with D uncertain. The CDR3 runs to 14 residues. Germline V gene data show CDR1 as SGHAT and CDR2 as FQNNGV. Trimming took off 2 bases at V and 2 bases at J, with 9 bases between the two ends. CDR3 protein: CASSLYGENYGYTF. DNA for the CDR3: TGTGCCAGCAGCTTATACGGGGAGAACTATGGCTACACCTTC.

At least ten counts were recorded for this clonotype. The chain combines TRBV7-2 with TRBJ2-7; D is unresolved. This CDR3 is 11 amino acids long. V lost 4 bases and J 5 bases, leaving 6 bases between the germline ends. Looked up from germline, CDR1 is SGHTA and CDR2 is FQGNSA. The CDR3 here is CASSWADEQYF. The CDR3 DNA reads as TGTGCCAGCAGCTGGGCCGACGAGCAGTACTTC. The complete variable domain, with remaining parts taken from reference TRBV7-2 and TRBJ2-7, reads GAGVSQSPSNKVTEKGKDVELRCDPISGHTALYWYRQSLGQGLEFLIYFQGNSAPDKSGLPSDRFSAERTGGSVSTLTIQRTQQEDSAVYLCASSWADEQYFGPGTRLTVT.

The chain recombines TRBV19 with TRBJ2-3, with a weak D call TRBD2 (6 bases). Germline V gene sequence: CDR1 LNHDA, CDR2 SQIVND (reference sequence). Trimming pared 3 bases from V and 7 bases from J, leaving 11 bases between. The CDR3 runs to 13 residues. The CDR3 sequence: CASSMDSGNTQYF. The CDR3 DNA is TGTGCCAGTAGTATGGATAGCGGTAATACGCAGTATTTT.

This clonotype was seen ten or more times. The CDR3 sequence is CSVAGSGYGYTF. Here the CDR3 DNA reads TGCAGCGTTGCTGGGAGTGGCTATGGCTACACCTTC. The chain has TRBV29-1 and TRBJ1-2; D remains ambiguous. The V end lost 4 bases, the J end lost 4 bases, and 10 bases lay between the germline ends. Looked up from germline, CDR1 is SQVTM and CDR2 is ANQGSEA. There are 12 residues in the CDR3.

This clonotype was seen more than once but under ten times. CDR3 DNA: TGTGCCAGCAGGGGGATCTCCTACGAGCAGTACTTC. This translates into CASRGISYEQYF. The rearrangement links TRBV6-5 to TRBJ2-7; D gene unclear. The CDR3 has 12 residues. V was shortened by 6 bases and J by 0 bases, with 6 bases between the two germline ends. Germline CDR1 reads MNHEY; CDR2 reads SVGAGI.

The rearrangement joins TRBV27 to TRBJ2-2; no reliable D call. Trimming cost V 3 bases and J 7 bases, with 6 bases left between them. CDR3 length equals 12 residues. Germline CDR1 and CDR2: MNHEY and SMNVEV (reference sequence). This CDR3 reads CASSFEHGELFF. The CDR3 coding sequence is TGTGCCAGCAGTTTCGAGCACGGGGAGCTGTTTTTT.

This chain links TRBV6-1 with TRBJ2-1, with 11 bases matching TRBD2. Germline trimming cut 3 bases from V and 8 bases from J; bases unmatched to any gene: 6. CDR1 is MNHNS, CDR2 SASEGT, per germline. The CDR3 runs 15 residues. In nucleotides, the CDR3 is TGTGCCAGCAGTGACGGGCTAGCGGGAGGTTATGAGCAGTTCTTC. Translating gives CASSDGLAGGYEQFF.